One T cell receptor beta chain is described in this entry. Antigen unknown. The sample comes from a study of OX40 agonist ivuxolimab in advanced cancers. V trimming: 1 base; J trimming: 10 bases; junction bases outside the gene matches: 2. The CDR3 extends over 14 amino acids. Germline CDR1 is SGHAT and CDR2 is FQNNGV. Only in-frame clones appear in the TCRdb table, and some are missing; sequencing was by immunoSEQ multiplex PCR. The sample carries tens of thousands of clones, about nine tenths recorded once. Overall study findings and caveats: Fewer expanded clones were found on average in CD4+ than in CD8+ T cells.

Source: CD4+ or CD8+ T cells sorted from blood, taken in a trial of the OX40 agonist ivuxolimab. The chain recombines TRBV11-2 with TRBJ2-1; 12 bases align to TRBD2. This sequence originates from an adult with an advanced solid tumor such as melanoma, head and neck, liver or kidney cancer. The CDR3 sequence: CASSLVGTSGEQFF. In DNA, the CDR3 is TGTGCCAGCAGCTTAGTTGGGACTAGCGGGGAGCAGTTCTTC.